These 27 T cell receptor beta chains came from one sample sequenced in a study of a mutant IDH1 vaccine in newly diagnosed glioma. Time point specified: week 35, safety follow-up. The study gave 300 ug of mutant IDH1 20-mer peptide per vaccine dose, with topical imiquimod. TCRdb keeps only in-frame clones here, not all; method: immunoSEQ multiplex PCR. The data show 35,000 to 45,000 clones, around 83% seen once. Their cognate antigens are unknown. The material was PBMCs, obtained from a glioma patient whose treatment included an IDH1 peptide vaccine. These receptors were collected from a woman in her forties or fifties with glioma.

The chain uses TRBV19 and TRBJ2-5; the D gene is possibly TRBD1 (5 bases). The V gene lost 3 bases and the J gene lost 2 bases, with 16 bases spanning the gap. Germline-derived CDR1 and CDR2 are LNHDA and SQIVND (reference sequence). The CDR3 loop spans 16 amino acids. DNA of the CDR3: TGTGCCAGTAGTATTTTTCAGGGTGTCGGACAAGAGACCCAGTACTTC. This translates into CASSIFQGVGQETQYF.

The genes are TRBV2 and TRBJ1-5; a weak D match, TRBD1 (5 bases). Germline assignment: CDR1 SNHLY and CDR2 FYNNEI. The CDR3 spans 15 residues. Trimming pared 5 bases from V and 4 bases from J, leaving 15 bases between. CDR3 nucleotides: TGTGCCAGCAGTCCCGGGGCCAGAGGTAATCAGCCCCAGCATTTT. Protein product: CASSPGARGNQPQHF.

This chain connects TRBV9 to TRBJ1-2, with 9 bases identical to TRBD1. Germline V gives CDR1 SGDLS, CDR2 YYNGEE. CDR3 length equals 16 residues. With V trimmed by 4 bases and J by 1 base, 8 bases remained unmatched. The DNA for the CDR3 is TGTGCCAGCAGCCCCTCACAGGGGGCGGTTAACTATGGCTACACCTTC. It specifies CASSPSQGAVNYGYTF.

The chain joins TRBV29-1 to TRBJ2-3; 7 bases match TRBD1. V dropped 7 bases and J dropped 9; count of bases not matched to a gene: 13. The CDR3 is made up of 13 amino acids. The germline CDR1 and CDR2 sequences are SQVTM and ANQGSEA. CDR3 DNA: TGCAGCGCTGCGTCACTCCAGGGGGAAACGCAGTATTTT. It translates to CSAASLQGETQYF.

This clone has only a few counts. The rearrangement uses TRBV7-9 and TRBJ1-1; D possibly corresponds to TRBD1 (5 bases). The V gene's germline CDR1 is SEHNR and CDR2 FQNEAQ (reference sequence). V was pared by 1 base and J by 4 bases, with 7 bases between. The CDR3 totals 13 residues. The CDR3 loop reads CASSLGGATEAFF. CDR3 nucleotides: TGTGCCAGCAGCTTAGGAGGGGCCACTGAAGCTTTCTTT. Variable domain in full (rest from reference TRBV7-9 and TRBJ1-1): DTGVSQNPRHKITKRGQNVTFRCDPISEHNRLYWYRQTLGQGPEFLTYFQNEAQLEKSRLLSDRFSAERPKGSFSTLEIQRTEQGDSAMYLCASSLGGATEAFFGQGTRLTVV.

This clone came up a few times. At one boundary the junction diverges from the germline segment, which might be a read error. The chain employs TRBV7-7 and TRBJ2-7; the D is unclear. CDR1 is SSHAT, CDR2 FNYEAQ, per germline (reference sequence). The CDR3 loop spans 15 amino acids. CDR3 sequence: CASSLGSGGNYEQYF. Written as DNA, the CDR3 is TGTGCTAGCAGCTTAGGGTCGGGCGGAAACTACGAGCAGTACTTC. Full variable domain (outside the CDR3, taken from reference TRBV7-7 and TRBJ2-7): GAGVSQSPRYKVTKRGQDVTLRCDPISSHATLYWYQQALGQGPEFLTYFNYEAQPDKSGLPSDRFSAERPEGSISTLTIQRTEQRDSAMYRCASSLGSGGNYEQYFGPGTRLTVT.

This chain's CDR3 is CASSQARGPYNEQFF. The CDR3 DNA reads TGCGCCAGCAGCCAAGCGCGGGGGCCCTACAATGAGCAGTTCTTC. The chain is built from TRBV4-1 and TRBJ2-1; the D gene is possibly TRBD2 (7 bases). This CDR3 is built from 15 residues. CDR1 is MGHRA and CDR2 is YSYEKL in the germline V gene. V was pared by 1 base and J by 2 bases, with 9 bases between.

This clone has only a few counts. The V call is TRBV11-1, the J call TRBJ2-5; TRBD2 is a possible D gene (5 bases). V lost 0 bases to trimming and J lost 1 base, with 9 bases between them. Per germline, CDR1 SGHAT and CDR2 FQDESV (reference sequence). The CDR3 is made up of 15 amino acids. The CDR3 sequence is CASSLAGETQETQYF. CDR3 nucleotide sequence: TGTGCCAGCAGCTTAGCCGGGGAGACCCAAGAGACCCAGTACTTC.

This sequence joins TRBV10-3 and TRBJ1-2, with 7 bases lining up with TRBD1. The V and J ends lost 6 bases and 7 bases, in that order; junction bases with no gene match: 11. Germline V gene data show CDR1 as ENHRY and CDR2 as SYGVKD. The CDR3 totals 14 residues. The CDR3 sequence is CAISPRGTDIGYTF. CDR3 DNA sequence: TGTGCCATCAGCCCAAGAGGGACAGATATTGGCTACACCTTC.

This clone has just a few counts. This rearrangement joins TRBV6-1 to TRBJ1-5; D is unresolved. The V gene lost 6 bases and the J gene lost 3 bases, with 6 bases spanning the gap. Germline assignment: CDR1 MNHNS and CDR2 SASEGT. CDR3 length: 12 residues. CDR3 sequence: CASRPVNQPQHF. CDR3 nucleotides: TGTGCCAGCAGACCGGTCAATCAGCCCCAGCATTTT.

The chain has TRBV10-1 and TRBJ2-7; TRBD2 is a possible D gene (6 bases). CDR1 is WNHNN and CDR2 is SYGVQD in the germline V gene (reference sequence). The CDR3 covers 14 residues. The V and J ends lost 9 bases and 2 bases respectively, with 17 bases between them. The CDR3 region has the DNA TGCGCCAGTCTCCCGTTTGGGGGGACCTACGAGCAGTACTTC. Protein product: CASLPFGGTYEQYF.

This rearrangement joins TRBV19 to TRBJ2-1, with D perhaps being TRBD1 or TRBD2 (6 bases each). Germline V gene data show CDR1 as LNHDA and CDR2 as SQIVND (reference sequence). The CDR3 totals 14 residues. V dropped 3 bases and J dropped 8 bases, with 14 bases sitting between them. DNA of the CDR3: TGTGCCAGTAGTATCCCCGGGGGCTGGGATGAGCAGTTCTTC. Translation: CASSIPGGWDEQFF.

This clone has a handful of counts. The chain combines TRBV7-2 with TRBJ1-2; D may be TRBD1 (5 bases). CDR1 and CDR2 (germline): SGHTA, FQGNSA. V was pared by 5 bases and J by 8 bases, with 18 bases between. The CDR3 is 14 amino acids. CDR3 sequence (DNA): TGTGCCAGCAGCCTAGACGCGGTGGGGCGAGGCTACACCTTC. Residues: CASSLDAVGRGYTF.

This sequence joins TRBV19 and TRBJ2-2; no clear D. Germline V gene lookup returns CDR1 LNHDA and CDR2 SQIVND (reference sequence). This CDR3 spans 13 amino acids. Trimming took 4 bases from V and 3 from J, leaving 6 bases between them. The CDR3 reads CASSTLYTGELFF. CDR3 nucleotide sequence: TGTGCCAGTAGTACCCTTTACACCGGGGAGCTGTTTTTT.

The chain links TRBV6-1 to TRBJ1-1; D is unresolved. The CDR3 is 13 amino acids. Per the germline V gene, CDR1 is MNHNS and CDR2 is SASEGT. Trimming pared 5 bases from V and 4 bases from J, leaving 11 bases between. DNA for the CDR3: TGTGCCAGCAGTCTCGGACCGGTCACTGAAGCTTTCTTT. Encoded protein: CASSLGPVTEAFF.

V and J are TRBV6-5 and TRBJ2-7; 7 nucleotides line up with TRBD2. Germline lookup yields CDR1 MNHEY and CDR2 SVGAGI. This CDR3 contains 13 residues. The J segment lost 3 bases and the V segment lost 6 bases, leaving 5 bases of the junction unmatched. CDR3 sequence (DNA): TGTGCCAGCAGCCGCCCGGGGGGCTACGAGCAGTACTTC. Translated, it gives CASSRPGGYEQYF.

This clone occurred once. Here the CDR3 DNA reads TGTGCCAGAAGCTGGAGCCGGGACAGCTGTCTCTGCGAGCAGTACTTC. It encodes CARSWSRDSCLCEQYF. The chain is built from TRBV5-3 and TRBJ2-7, with 7 bases that match TRBD1. TRBV5-3 is known as an ORF, though its function is uncertain. V gave up 3 bases and J gave up 6 bases; unmatched junction bases: 15. This CDR3 region has 16 residues.

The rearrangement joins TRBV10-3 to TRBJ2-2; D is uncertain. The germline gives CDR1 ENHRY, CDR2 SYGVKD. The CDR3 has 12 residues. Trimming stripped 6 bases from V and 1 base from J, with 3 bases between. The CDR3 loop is CAIRENTGELFF. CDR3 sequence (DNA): TGTGCCATCAGGGAGAACACCGGGGAGCTGTTTTTT.

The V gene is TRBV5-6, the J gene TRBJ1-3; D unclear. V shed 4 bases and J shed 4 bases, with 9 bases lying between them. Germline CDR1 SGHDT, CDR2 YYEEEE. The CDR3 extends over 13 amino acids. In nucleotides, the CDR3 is TGTGCCAGCAGCCTCGGACCAGGAAACACCATATATTTT. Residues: CASSLGPGNTIYF.

CDR3 region: CASSPSGTIDSNEQFF. DNA for the CDR3: TGCGCCAGCAGCCCTTCCGGGACTATAGACTCCAATGAGCAGTTCTTC. The chain combines TRBV5-1 with TRBJ2-1; 7 nucleotides line up with TRBD2. Germline V gene data show CDR1 as SGHRS and CDR2 as YFSETQ. The CDR3 loop spans 16 amino acids. Unmatched junction bases numbered 13, after V lost 4 bases and J lost 6 bases.

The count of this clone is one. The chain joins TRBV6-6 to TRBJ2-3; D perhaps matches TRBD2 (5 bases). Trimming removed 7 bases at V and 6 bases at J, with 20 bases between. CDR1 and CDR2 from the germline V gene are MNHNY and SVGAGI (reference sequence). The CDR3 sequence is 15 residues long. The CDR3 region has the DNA TGTGCCAGCACCGTCACCGGGAACACGGGGGATACGCAGTATTTT. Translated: CASTVTGNTGDTQYF.

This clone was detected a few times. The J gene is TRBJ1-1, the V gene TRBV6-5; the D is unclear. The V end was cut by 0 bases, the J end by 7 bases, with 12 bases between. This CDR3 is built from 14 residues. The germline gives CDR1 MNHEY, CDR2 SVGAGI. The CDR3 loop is CASSYSMRGLEAFF. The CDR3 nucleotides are TGTGCCAGCAGTTACTCGATGCGAGGGCTTGAAGCTTTCTTT.

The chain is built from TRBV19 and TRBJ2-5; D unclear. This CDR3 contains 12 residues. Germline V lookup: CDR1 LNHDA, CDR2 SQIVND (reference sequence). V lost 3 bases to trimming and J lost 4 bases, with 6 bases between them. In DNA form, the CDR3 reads TGTGCCAGTAGTATGAAGGGAGAGACCCAGTACTTC. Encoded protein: CASSMKGETQYF.

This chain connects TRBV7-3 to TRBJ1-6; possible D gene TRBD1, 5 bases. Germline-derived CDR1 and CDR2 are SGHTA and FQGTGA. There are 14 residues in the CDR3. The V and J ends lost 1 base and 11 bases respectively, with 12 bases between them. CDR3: CASSLNAGRTPLHF. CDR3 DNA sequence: TGTGCCAGCAGCTTAAATGCAGGGCGGACACCCCTCCACTTT.

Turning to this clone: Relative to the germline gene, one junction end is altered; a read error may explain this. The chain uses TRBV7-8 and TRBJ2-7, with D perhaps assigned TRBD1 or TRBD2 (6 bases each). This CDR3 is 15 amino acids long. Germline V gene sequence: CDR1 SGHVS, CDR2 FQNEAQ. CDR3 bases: TGTGCCAGCAGCCTCGGGGGCCGGCCCTCCGACGAGCAGTACTTC. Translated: CASSLGGRPSDEQYF.

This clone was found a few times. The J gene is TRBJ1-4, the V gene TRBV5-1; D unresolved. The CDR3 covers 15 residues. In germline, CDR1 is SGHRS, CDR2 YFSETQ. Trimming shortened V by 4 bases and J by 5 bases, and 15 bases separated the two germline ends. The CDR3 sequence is CASSRPPGRNEKLFF. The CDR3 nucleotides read TGCGCCAGCAGCAGGCCCCCGGGCAGGAATGAAAAACTGTTTTTT.

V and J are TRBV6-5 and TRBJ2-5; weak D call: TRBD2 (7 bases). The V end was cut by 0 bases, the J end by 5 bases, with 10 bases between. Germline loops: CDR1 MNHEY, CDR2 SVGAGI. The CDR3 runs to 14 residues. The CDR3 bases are TGTGCCAGCAGTTACTCTGGCGGGGGCGAGACCCAGTACTTC. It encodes CASSYSGGGETQYF.